This is a list of T cell receptor beta chains from one sample in a study of cytomegalovirus exposure and HLA in healthy donors. The table came from immunoSEQ multiplex PCR; TCRdb's copy has only in-frame clones and leaves some out. In the table there are 150,000 to 250,000 clones, roughly 88% of which are singletons. The sample comprised PBMCs. These receptors all stem from a woman in her 30s in good health and CMV-seropositive. The CDR3 runs from the conserved cysteine through the conserved F or W. Fields, in order: V gene, J gene, clone size, D gene, CDR3 DNA, CDR3 protein. The D gene is left open where the match is weak. Rows may omit the clone size; those that give it use once, few, many or a size class.

TRBV7-7	TRBJ2-1	.	TRBD2	TGTGCTAGCAGCTTATCTAGCGGTAATGAGCAGTTCTTC	CASSLSSGNEQFF
TRBV11-2	TRBJ2-3	.	TRBD1	TGTGCCAGCAGCTTTAGGACAGGGAGCACAGATACGCAGTATTTT	CASSFRTGSTDTQYF
TRBV7-2	TRBJ1-2	.	.	TGTGCCAGCAGCTTAACCGCAGTGGTCGGCTACACCTTC	CASSLTAVVGYTF
TRBV9	TRBJ2-1	.	TRBD2	TGTGCCAGCAGCGTTGGACTAGAAACCTACAATGAGCAGTTCTTC	CASSVGLETYNEQFF
TRBV2	TRBJ1-2	.	TRBD1	TGTGCCAGCAGTGCGGACAGGCAACATGGCTACACCTTC	CASSADRQHGYTF
TRBV19	TRBJ1-2	.	.	TGTGCCAGTAGTAACGACAGAGGCGGCTATGGCTACACCTTC	CASSNDRGGYGYTF
TRBV6-1	TRBJ1-1	.	.	TGTGCCAGTAAAGAGACAGCGAACACTGAAGCTTTCTTT	CASKETANTEAFF
TRBV7-9	TRBJ2-1	.	.	TGTGCCAGCAGCTCCCTCGCCGGGAATGAGCAGTTCTTC	CASSSLAGNEQFF
TRBV6-6	TRBJ1-2	.	TRBD1	TGTGCCAGCAGTTCCGAGGACAGGGGATTCTATGGCTACACCTTC	CASSSEDRGFYGYTF
TRBV11-2	TRBJ2-1	.	TRBD2	TGTGCCAGCAGCTTATTCCTACTAGCGGGAGTGACGAGGGGCAATGAGCAGTTCTTC	CASSLFLLAGVTRGNEQFF
TRBV29-1	TRBJ1-2	few	.	TGCAGCGTTGGTCTGGGCCGCCATGGCTACACCTTC	CSVGLGRHGYTF
TRBV6-5	TRBJ1-5	.	.	TGTGCCAGCAGTGACACAGGGATTTATCAGCCCCAGCATTTT	CASSDTGIYQPQHF
TRBV5-1	TRBJ1-2	.	.	TGCGCCAGCAGCTTGGCCACCTCCTCAGGCAGCTCCTATGGCTACACCTTC	CASSLATSSGSSYGYTF
TRBV6-6	TRBJ2-1	many	TRBD2	TGTGCCAGCAGTCAGGCTAGCGGGAGCAATGAGCAGTTCTTC	CASSQASGSNEQFF
TRBV15	TRBJ2-7	.	TRBD2	TGTGCCACCAGCAGAGATCTAGGACTAGCGGGGTCCTACGAGCAGTACTTC	CATSRDLGLAGSYEQYF
TRBV7-8	TRBJ2-7	few	.	TGTGCCAGCAGCGCGACAGGAAGGCGATCCTACGAGCAGTACTTC	CASSATGRRSYEQYF
TRBV25-1	TRBJ1-1	.	.	TGTGCCAGCAGTGGGGTCGGGGGGTCTGAAGCTTTCTTT	CASSGVGGSEAFF
TRBV10-3	TRBJ2-1	.	.	TGTGCCATCAGTATTCAGGGTGGGAATGAGCAGTTCTTC	CAISIQGGNEQFF
TRBV28	TRBJ1-2	.	.	TGTGCCAGCAGTCCTACAGACTATGGCTACACCTTC	CASSPTDYGYTF
TRBV5-4	TRBJ2-5	.	TRBD2	TGTGCCAGCAGCTTGACTAGCGGAGAGACCCAGTACTTC	CASSLTSGETQYF
TRBV9	TRBJ2-2	.	TRBD2	TGTGCCAGCAGCGTAGACACTAGCGGCACCGGGGAGCTGTTTTTT	CASSVDTSGTGELFF
TRBV29-1	TRBJ2-1	once	TRBD2	TGCAGCGTTGCCCTCTCGGGGTCTAGCGGCTACAATGAGCAGTTCTTC	CSVALSGSSGYNEQFF
TRBV5-1	TRBJ2-3	once	TRBD2	TGCGCCAGCAGCTTCCGGGACAGATGGACTAGCGGCACAGATACGCAGTATTTT	CASSFRDRWTSGTDTQYF
TRBV29-1	TRBJ2-5	.	TRBD2	TGCAGCGTTGAATCTAGCGGGATACAAGAGACCCAGTACTTC	CSVESSGIQETQYF
TRBV2	TRBJ1-1	once	.	TGTGCCCTGATGGGAGGGGGAGACACTGAAGCTTTCTTT	CALMGGGDTEAFF
TRBV5-1	TRBJ2-7	.	.	TGCGCCAGCAGCTTGGAGCGGATCTACGGGGAGCAGTACTTC	CASSLERIYGEQYF
TRBV18	TRBJ2-3	.	.	TGTGCCAGCTCACCTACAACAGGGCGCACAGATACGCAGTATTTT	CASSPTTGRTDTQYF
TRBV6-1	TRBJ2-7	.	TRBD2	TGTGCCAGCAGTGAAGCCTACAGGACTAGCCGACACTACGAGCAGTACTTC	CASSEAYRTSRHYEQYF
TRBV5-1	TRBJ2-7	.	.	TGCGCCAGCACGACAAGAAGGGGAAGCTACGAGCAGTACTTC	CASTTRRGSYEQYF
TRBV7-6	TRBJ2-7	once	.	TGTGCCAGCAGCCCGGTGAGGCAGCGGGCGGCCGAGCAGTACTTC	CASSPVRQRAAEQYF
TRBV29-1	TRBJ2-3	.	.	TGCAGCGTTGAAGTCGGCAGGGCGGGCACAGATACGCAGTATTTT	CSVEVGRAGTDTQYF
TRBV29-1	TRBJ1-1	.	TRBD1	TGCAGCGCTGGACAGGGCGTGGGGACTGAAGCTTTCTTT	CSAGQGVGTEAFF
TRBV29-1	TRBJ2-1	.	TRBD1	TGCAGCGCAGGGGGCACCTACAATGAGCAGTTCTTC	CSAGGTYNEQFF
TRBV19	TRBJ2-1	.	TRBD2	TGTGCCAGTAGTATCTTGTCGGCGGGAGTTAAAAATGAGCAGTTCTTC	CASSILSAGVKNEQFF
TRBV5-1	TRBJ2-5	once	.	TGCGCCAGCAGCACCCAACCCAGTGAGACCCAGTACTTC	CASSTQPSETQYF
TRBV5-1	TRBJ1-1	once	.	TGCGCCAGCGCAGGGGATACTGAAGCTTTCTTT	CASAGDTEAFF
TRBV2	TRBJ1-5	.	TRBD1	TGTGCCAGCAGAGGCGACAGGGTTCGTAATCAGCCCCAGCATTTT	CASRGDRVRNQPQHF
TRBV5-1	TRBJ2-7	.	.	TGCGCCAGCAAGGGGGAGTACGAGCAGTACTTC	CASKGEYEQYF
TRBV2	TRBJ1-1	once	.	TGTGCCAGCAGGGGGCAGGGTCTCGTGAACACTGAAGCTTTCTTT	CASRGQGLVNTEAFF
TRBV27	TRBJ2-7	.	.	TGTGCCAGCAGTTTATTAGCTAGCTCCGGTTACGAGCAGTACTTC	CASSLLASSGYEQYF
TRBV6-5	TRBJ2-7	.	TRBD1	TGTGCCAGCATCGGACAGGGACCCTACGAGCAGTACTTC	CASIGQGPYEQYF
TRBV20-1	TRBJ1-1	.	TRBD1	TGCAGGGGTACAGGGGGCACTGAAGCTTTCTTT	CRGTGGTEAFF
TRBV12-5	TRBJ2-3	few	.	TGTGCTAGTGAAAAGGGACTGAGCACAGATACGCAGTATTTT	CASEKGLSTDTQYF
TRBV30	TRBJ2-1	few	.	TGTGCCTGGAGCCCACCGAAAGCGGGTTCCTACAATGAGCAGTTCTTC	CAWSPPKAGSYNEQFF
TRBV5-1	TRBJ1-2	.	TRBD1	TGCGCCAGCAGCTTGGGGGACAGGGATGGCTACACCTTC	CASSLGDRDGYTF
TRBV4-2	TRBJ2-1	.	TRBD2	TGTGCCAGCAGCCAAGCCGAGCGGGGAGACAATGAGCAGTTCTTC	CASSQAERGDNEQFF
TRBV29-1	TRBJ2-5	.	TRBD2	TGCAGCGGGGCCCCTGTAGCGGGCGGAGGGGAGACCCAGTACTTC	CSGAPVAGGGETQYF
TRBV27	TRBJ2-7	.	.	TGTGCCAGCAGTTGGACCGACAGCTCCTACGAGCAGTACTTC	CASSWTDSSYEQYF
TRBV2	TRBJ2-2	.	TRBD1	TGTGCCAGCACCAGACAGGGGGAGGTGGACGGGGAGCTGTTTTTT	CASTRQGEVDGELFF
TRBV15	TRBJ2-1	.	.	TGTGCCACCAGCAGAGGTCCGTCCAATGAGCAGTTCTTC	CATSRGPSNEQFF
TRBV20-1	TRBJ1-2	.	.	TGCAGTGCTAGGGCGGAGGGCTACACCTTC	CSARAEGYTF
TRBV19	TRBJ1-2	.	.	TGTGCCAGTAGTATGACACAAACACGGGGCTACACCTTC	CASSMTQTRGYTF
TRBV2	TRBJ1-3	.	.	TGTGCCAGCAGGGGGCAGGATCTTATCTCTGGAAACACCATATATTTT	CASRGQDLISGNTIYF
TRBV5-6	TRBJ2-1	once	TRBD1	TGTGCCAGCAGCTTACCGGGACAGGCTAGGGAGCAGTTCTTC	CASSLPGQAREQFF
TRBV6-1	TRBJ2-1	.	.	TGTGCCAGCAGTGAATCCGCAACTTACAATGAGCAGTTCTTC	CASSESATYNEQFF